These 18 T cell receptor beta chains were all obtained from the same sample, sequenced in a study of blood T cell repertoires in COVID-19. Produced via immunoSEQ multiplex PCR; TCRdb's table is partial and in-frame only. The sample carries tens of thousands of clones, 82% recorded once. Input material: peripheral blood. Receptors originate from a man in his fifties or sixties with active or convalescent COVID-19.

Of note for this clone: The same CDR3 arises from other DNA sequences in this sample as well. The chain carries TRBV5-1 and TRBJ1-1; D may be TRBD1 (5 bases). This CDR3 has 15 residues. The germline V gene has CDR1 SGHRS and CDR2 YFSETQ. The V end was cut by 0 bases, the J end by 2 bases, with 11 bases between. CDR3 loop: CASSLVQGGNTEAFF. The DNA for the CDR3 is TGCGCCAGCAGCTTGGTCCAGGGCGGAAACACTGAAGCTTTCTTT. Full variable domain (remainder filled in from reference TRBV5-1 and TRBJ1-1): KAGVTQTPRYLIKTRGQQVTLSCSPISGHRSVSWYQQTPGQGLQFLFEYFSETQRNKGNFPGRFSGRQFSNSRSEMNVSTLELGDSALYLCASSLVQGGNTEAFFGQGTRLTVV.

This clone has a single count. V and J are TRBV7-7 and TRBJ2-3, with D possibly TRBD1 on 6 matching bases. Trimming removed 5 bases at V and 3 bases at J, with 15 bases between. The CDR3 has 15 amino acids. The germline CDR1 and CDR2 sequences are SSHAT and FNYEAQ (reference sequence). This CDR3 is CASSGYRDATDTQYF. The CDR3 bases are TGTGCCAGCAGCGGGTACAGGGATGCGACAGATACGCAGTATTTT.

V gene TRBV28 combines with J gene TRBJ1-1; no firm D call. CDR3 length equals 15 residues. V was shortened by 7 bases and J by 6 bases, with 21 bases between the two germline ends. Germline-derived CDR1 and CDR2 are MDHEN and SYDVKM. The CDR3 DNA is TGTGCCAGCACCTTCGGGGAGGTGGGAAGAGCTGAAGCTTTCTTT. This gives the protein CASTFGEVGRAEAFF.

The J gene is TRBJ1-1, the V gene TRBV4-2, with D unresolved. Trimming took 0 bases from V and 4 from J, leaving 12 bases between them. The CDR3 covers 15 residues. Per germline, CDR1 LGHNA and CDR2 YNFKEQ. The CDR3 loop is CASSQDGGRGTEAFF. CDR3 sequence (DNA): TGTGCCAGCAGCCAAGATGGAGGACGGGGCACTGAAGCTTTCTTT.

V and J are TRBV27 and TRBJ2-5; 9 bases agree with TRBD2. V was pared by 0 bases and J by 1 base, with 3 bases of the junction left unmatched. This CDR3 has 16 amino acids. Germline CDR1 MNHEY, CDR2 SMNVEV (reference sequence). CDR3 sequence reads: CASSLSLLAGQETQYF. CDR3 nucleotides: TGTGCCAGCAGTTTATCGTTACTAGCGGGCCAAGAGACCCAGTACTTC.

The chain uses TRBV19 and TRBJ2-2, with D maybe TRBD1 (6 bases). Germline V gene lookup returns CDR1 LNHDA and CDR2 SQIVND (reference sequence). The CDR3 is 14 residues long. The V end was cut by 6 bases, the J end by 4 bases, with 12 bases between. The CDR3 DNA follows: TGTGCCAGTAGCAGGGACACCTTCACCGGGGAGCTGTTTTTT. Translation: CASSRDTFTGELFF.

The rearrangement joins TRBV6-6 to TRBJ2-1, with TRBD1 matching over 7 bases. The V gene's germline CDR1 is MNHNY and CDR2 SVGAGI (reference sequence). The CDR3 length is 14 residues. Trimming cost V 4 bases and J 7 bases; bases outside gene matches: 7. CDR3 loop: CASSLIGTANEQFF. The CDR3 nucleotides are TGTGCCAGCAGTTTAATCGGGACAGCTAATGAGCAGTTCTTC.

The rearrangement links TRBV27 to TRBJ2-2; TRBD2 matches at 9 bases. CDR1 and CDR2 from the germline V gene are MNHEY and SMNVEV (reference sequence). V was pared by 5 bases and J by 5 bases, with 6 bases of the junction left unmatched. This CDR3 has 15 residues. CDR3 amino acids: CASSLSGGGTGELFF. The CDR3 DNA follows: TGTGCCAGCAGTCTTAGCGGGGGAGGGACCGGGGAGCTGTTTTTT.

This clone was observed once. V usage is TRBV7-9 and J usage is TRBJ2-3; 10 bases agree with TRBD1. This CDR3 has 16 amino acids. Looked up from germline, CDR1 is SEHNR and CDR2 is FQNEAQ (reference sequence). V lost 1 base to trimming and J lost 4 bases; unmatched junction nucleotides: 5. The CDR3 nucleotides are TGTGCCAGCAGCTTAGGGGACAGGGGCCAATCAGATACGCAGTATTTT. Its protein is CASSLGDRGQSDTQYF. The full variable domain, in which reference TRBV7-9 and TRBJ2-3 provide the parts outside the CDR3, is DTGVSQNPRHKITKRGQNVTFRCDPISEHNRLYWYRQTLGQGPEFLTYFQNEAQLEKSRLLSDRFSAERPKGSFSTLEIQRTEQGDSAMYLCASSLGDRGQSDTQYFGPGTRLTVL.

V gene TRBV2 combines with J gene TRBJ1-4; D might be TRBD1 (5 bases). V was shortened by 0 bases and J by 0 bases, with 14 bases between the two germline ends. The CDR3 has 18 amino acids. CDR1 and CDR2 (germline): SNHLY, FYNNEI. CDR3 DNA sequence: TGTGCCAGCAGTGAAGCGCTAGGGGTCGTTGCAACTAATGAAAAACTGTTTTTT. Translated, it gives CASSEALGVVATNEKLFF.

This chain connects TRBV6-5 to TRBJ1-5; D is possibly TRBD1 (5 bases). Germline V lookup: CDR1 MNHEY, CDR2 SVGAGI. This CDR3 comprises 14 residues. Here the CDR3 reads CAKLRKGRGQPQHF. In nucleotides, the CDR3 is TGTGCTAAGCTGAGGAAGGGGCGGGGGCAGCCCCAGCATTTT.

CDR3 nucleotide sequence: TGTGCCAGCAGCCGCGGGACAGGGACTGGCTACACCTTC. It yields the protein CASSRGTGTGYTF. V usage is TRBV14 and J usage is TRBJ1-2; 9 bases match TRBD1. Unmatched junction bases numbered 4, after V lost 4 bases and J lost 7 bases. Germline V CDR1 and CDR2: SGHDN, FVKESK. This CDR3 has 13 amino acids.

CDR3 bases: TGTGCCAGCAGGGGGACAGGGGGCGGTACCTTC. It translates to CASRGTGGGTF. This chain connects TRBV3-1 (or the pseudogene TRBV3-2) to TRBJ1-2; 12 bases fit TRBD1. The V and J ends lost 6 bases and 14 bases, in that order; junction bases with no gene match: 4. The CDR3 has 11 amino acids. Germline lookup yields CDR1 LGHDT and CDR2 YNNKEL (reference sequence).

The chain combines TRBV5-4 with TRBJ1-5; TRBD1 agrees at 8 bases. This CDR3 is built from 16 residues. Trimming removed 6 bases from V and 3 bases from J; junction bases left unmatched: 11. CDR1 is SGHNT and CDR2 is YYREEE in the germline V gene (reference sequence). CDR3 loop: CASNLSTGVDNQPQHF. The CDR3 coding sequence is TGTGCCAGCAATCTGTCGACAGGGGTTGACAATCAGCCCCAGCATTTT.

This chain links TRBV29-1 with TRBJ2-5; TRBD1 agrees at 10 bases. Germline V gene sequence: CDR1 SQVTM, CDR2 ANQGSEA. The CDR3 loop spans 13 amino acids. The trim removed 4 bases at V and 2 bases at J, leaving 1 base unmatched. In DNA form, the CDR3 reads TGCAGCGTTGGGGACAGGGGACAAGAGACCCAGTACTTC. Encoded protein: CSVGDRGQETQYF.

This clone was counted only a few times. The chain employs TRBV7-9 and TRBJ2-3, with TRBD1 matching over 10 bases. With V trimmed by 4 bases and J by 0 bases, 13 bases remained unmatched. Looked up from germline, CDR1 is SEHNR and CDR2 is FQNEAQ (reference sequence). The CDR3 consists of 19 residues. CDR3 residues: CASSSRISPGQGSTDTQYF. The CDR3 DNA reads as TGTGCCAGCAGCTCTCGAATCTCGCCGGGACAGGGGAGCACAGATACGCAGTATTTT.

This sequence joins TRBV7-9 and TRBJ1-1, with D tentatively TRBD1 (5 bases). CDR1 and CDR2 (germline): SEHNR, FQNEAQ (reference sequence). Deletions cut 8 bases from V and 4 bases from J, with 11 bases between. This CDR3 is 12 amino acids long. CDR3 bases: TGTGCCAGCTCCTCGGGGGGCACTGAAGCTTTCTTT. Residues: CASSSGGTEAFF.

CDR3 in amino acids: CASSLDGGAHNEQFF. The CDR3 DNA follows: TGCGCCAGCAGCTTGGACGGGGGGGCGCACAATGAGCAGTTCTTC. V usage is TRBV5-1 and J usage is TRBJ2-1; 8 bases match TRBD2. Germline V gives CDR1 SGHRS, CDR2 YFSETQ. The length of the CDR3 is 15 residues. V lost 0 bases, J lost 5 bases, and 4 bases stayed unmatched.